One and the same sample provided the 27 T cell receptor beta chains below, sequenced in a study of radiotherapy plus CTLA-4 blockade in lung cancer. TCRdb's copy holds only in-frame clones and misses some; the assay was immunoSEQ multiplex PCR. The data contain 95,000 to 150,000 clones, more than 80% of them singletons. Here the sequenced sample was peripheral blood, taken from a patient treated with radiotherapy plus ipilimumab. These receptors all come from a human donor with non-small cell lung cancer that progressed on radiotherapy plus ipilimumab.

The chain employs TRBV16 and TRBJ1-3; 9 positions match TRBD1. This CDR3 has 16 amino acids. Trimming at V came to 2 bases and at J to 0 bases, leaving 2 bases not matched to a gene. Germline V gene data show CDR1 as KGHSY and CDR2 as FQNENV. In DNA form, the CDR3 reads TGTGCCAGCAGCCAAGGGACAGGGTACTCTGGAAACACCATATATTTT. Its protein product is CASSQGTGYSGNTIYF.

The chain combines TRBV19 with TRBJ2-3; maybe TRBD2 (7 bases). The germline CDR1 and CDR2 sequences are LNHDA and SQIVND (reference sequence). The ends were cut back, 8 bases at V and 0 bases at J, with 15 bases in the middle. The CDR3 is 15 residues long. This CDR3 is CASSMGGGSTDTQYF. Written as DNA, the CDR3 is TGTGCCAGTTCCATGGGAGGGGGGAGCACAGATACGCAGTATTTT.

The chain employs TRBV5-3 and TRBJ1-3; TRBD1 matches 7 bases. Being an ORF, TRBV5-3 has a function that is uncertain. CDR3 length: 13 residues. Unmatched junction bases numbered 1, after V lost 3 bases and J lost 4 bases. The CDR3 DNA reads TGTGCCAGAAGCTCGACAGGGGGAAACACCATATATTTT. It translates to CARSSTGGNTIYF.

The chain joins TRBV18 to TRBJ2-4; either TRBD1 or TRBD2 may supply D (5 bases each). The V and J ends lost 5 bases and 5 bases respectively, with 19 bases between them. Germline V gives CDR1 KGHSH, CDR2 LQKENI. The CDR3 has 16 amino acids. The CDR3 is CASSTFSPGAENIQYF. The CDR3 bases are TGTGCCAGCTCAACCTTCTCACCCGGGGCGGAAAACATTCAGTACTTC. The complete variable domain, with remaining parts taken from reference TRBV18 and TRBJ2-4, reads NAGVMQNPRHLVRRRGQEARLRCSPMKGHSHVYWYRQLPEEGLKFMVYLQKENIIDESGMPKERFSAEFPKEGPSILRIQQVVRGDSAAYFCASSTFSPGAENIQYFGAGTRLSVL.

The chain recombines TRBV30 with TRBJ2-2, with D perhaps assigned TRBD1 or TRBD2 (6 bases each). The germline V gene encodes CDR1 GTSNPN and CDR2 SVGIG (reference sequence). The CDR3 extends over 14 amino acids. V was shortened by 5 bases and J by 4 bases, with 14 bases between the two germline ends. The CDR3 coding sequence is TGTGCCTGGGAAAAAGGGGGGTTCACCGGGGAGCTGTTTTTT. It yields the protein CAWEKGGFTGELFF.

This clone was seen only once. The chain uses TRBV5-1 and TRBJ1-2; D possibly corresponds to TRBD1 (5 bases). Trimming left V 2 bases short and J 4 bases short, with 12 bases between. The CDR3 consists of 14 residues. The germline V gene has CDR1 SGHRS and CDR2 YFSETQ. The CDR3 DNA sequence: TGCGCCAGCAGCTTAAATCGGGACCCCTATGGCTACACCTTC. This sequence encodes CASSLNRDPYGYTF.

The chain employs TRBV29-1 and TRBJ2-5; D is uncertain. The CDR3 totals 12 residues. Per germline, CDR1 SQVTM and CDR2 ANQGSEA. Trimming removed 7 bases at V and 7 bases at J, with 16 bases between. DNA for the CDR3: TGCAGCGCCCCTGCAAAGGTGGGGACCCAGTACTTC. This sequence encodes CSAPAKVGTQYF.

The chain joins TRBV30 to TRBJ2-2, with D possibly TRBD2 on 6 matching bases. V was trimmed by 2 bases and J by 6 bases, leaving 10 bases between them. CDR1 is GTSNPN and CDR2 is SVGIG in the germline V gene (reference sequence). The CDR3 has 13 residues. CDR3 in amino acids: CAWSKGGAGELFF. CDR3 coding DNA: TGTGCCTGGAGTAAGGGAGGAGCCGGGGAGCTGTTTTTT.

The chain joins TRBV30 to TRBJ1-5, with D possibly matching TRBD1 (6 bases). The CDR3 contains 14 residues. The V gene's germline CDR1 is GTSNPN and CDR2 SVGIG (reference sequence). The CDR3 DNA reads as TGTGCGGCGGGGGGCAGATATAGCAATCAGCCCCAGCATTTT. The encoded protein is CAAGGRYSNQPQHF.

The genes are TRBV14 and TRBJ2-1, with D hard to call. Trimming shortened V by 3 bases and J by 6 bases, and 3 bases separated the two germline ends. The CDR3 is 11 residues long. Germline V gives CDR1 SGHDN, CDR2 FVKESK. The CDR3 spells CASSHRNEQFF. For the CDR3, the DNA is TGTGCCAGCAGCCATCGCAATGAGCAGTTCTTC.

A note on this clone: Other nucleotide sequences from this sample produce the same CDR3. The rearrangement joins TRBV18 to TRBJ1-1; the D is unclear. Trimming removed 2 bases at V and 1 base at J, with 5 bases between. The CDR3 extends over 13 amino acids. The germline gives CDR1 KGHSH, CDR2 LQKENI. CDR3 in DNA: TGTGCCAGCTCACCAAAAGAGAACACTGAAGCTTTCTTT. Residues: CASSPKENTEAFF.

The rearrangement joins TRBV23-1 to TRBJ2-5; 7 bases map to TRBD2. The J call is uncertain, as TRBJ2-7 better fits the DNA end. TRBV23-1 is an open reading frame whose function is uncertain. CDR3 size: 13 residues. DNA of the CDR3: TGCGCCAGCAGTCTCTCTAGCGGCTACGAGCAGTACTTC. Residues: CASSLSSGYEQYF.

V and J are TRBV29-1 and TRBJ1-1; 8 positions match TRBD1. The CDR3 runs 13 residues. Germline assignment: CDR1 SQVTM and CDR2 ANQGSEA. After removal of 6 bases from V and 0 bases from J, the junction contained 3 bases not matched to a gene. The chain's CDR3 is CSVTTGVNTEAFF. The CDR3 nucleotides read TGCAGCGTAACGACAGGGGTGAACACTGAAGCTTTCTTT.

This chain links TRBV29-1 with TRBJ2-7, with 10 bases matching TRBD2. The V gene's germline CDR1 is SQVTM and CDR2 ANQGSEA. This CDR3 spans 15 amino acids. Losses at the gene ends were 6 bases for V and 0 bases for J; bases not matched to a gene: 8. The CDR3 reads CSVTIAGGISYEQYF. The CDR3, as DNA: TGCAGCGTAACAATAGCGGGAGGAATCTCCTACGAGCAGTACTTC.

The chain links TRBV5-6 to TRBJ2-2; D uncertain. There are 14 residues in the CDR3. V was cut by 0 bases and J by 2 bases, with 5 bases left in between. The V gene's germline CDR1 is SGHDT and CDR2 YYEEEE. This CDR3 is CASSLGVNTGELFF. The CDR3 DNA reads TGTGCCAGCAGCTTGGGCGTAAACACCGGGGAGCTGTTTTTT.

The genes are TRBV18 and TRBJ1-2; weak D call: TRBD1 (5 bases). There are 15 residues in the CDR3. The V and J ends lost 6 bases and 6 bases respectively, with 20 bases between them. CDR1 is KGHSH and CDR2 is LQKENI in the germline V gene. The CDR3 nucleotides are TGTGCCAGCTCTCCGGGACGGGGAAATGTCGATGGCTACACCTTC. Encoded protein: CASSPGRGNVDGYTF.

The V gene is TRBV7-2, the J gene TRBJ2-3; D ambiguous. The CDR3 runs to 13 residues. The ends were cut back, 4 bases at V and 3 bases at J, with 8 bases in the middle. Germline CDR1 reads SGHTA; CDR2 reads FQGNSA. DNA for the CDR3: TGTGCCAGCAGCTCCGCCCGGACAGATACGCAGTATTTT. This encodes CASSSARTDTQYF.

Concerning this clone itself: Relative to the germline gene, one junction end is altered; a read error may explain this. The gene calls are TRBV7-7 and TRBJ2-1, with a possible D match to TRBD2 (5 bases). The CDR3 sequence is 15 residues long. From germline, CDR1 is SSHAT and CDR2 FNYEAQ (reference sequence). CDR3 amino acids: CASSLHSVPLNEQFF. The CDR3 DNA reads TGTGCTAGCAGCTTACATAGCGTCCCTCTCAATGAGCAGTTCTTC.

This clone was seen only a few times. The chain has TRBV7-9 and TRBJ2-1; D ambiguous. The length of the CDR3 is 13 residues. The germline V gene encodes CDR1 SEHNR and CDR2 FQNEAQ (reference sequence). V was trimmed by 6 bases and J by 4 bases, leaving 10 bases between them. The CDR3 is CASSSAIYNEQFF. The CDR3 nucleotides are TGTGCCAGCAGTTCCGCCATTTACAATGAGCAGTTCTTC.

The J gene is TRBJ1-1, the V gene TRBV6-1; TRBD1 agrees at 9 bases. This CDR3 has 13 amino acids. The V segment lost 5 bases and the J segment 8 bases; nucleotides outside the gene matches: 6. Germline CDR1 MNHNS, CDR2 SASEGT. The CDR3 spells CASSFTGTGEAFF. The CDR3 DNA follows: TGTGCCAGCAGTTTCACCGGGACAGGGGAAGCTTTCTTT.

This chain uses TRBV9 with TRBJ2-1, with D unresolved. This CDR3 has 13 residues. V dropped 3 bases and J dropped 4 bases, with 8 bases sitting between them. CDR1 is SGDLS, CDR2 YYNGEE, per germline. In nucleotides, the CDR3 is TGTGCCAGCAGCGGAGACAATTACAATGAGCAGTTCTTC. Translating gives CASSGDNYNEQFF.

The genes are TRBV10-3 and TRBJ1-2, with TRBD1 identical over 8 bases. The V gene end was trimmed by 6 bases and the J gene end by 7 bases; junction bases not matched to a gene: 10. Germline V gene sequence: CDR1 ENHRY, CDR2 SYGVKD. This CDR3 has 14 residues. DNA for the CDR3: TGTGCCATCAGGAAGGGACAGGATGGGAGTGGCTACACCTTC. It codes for CAIRKGQDGSGYTF.

The chain uses TRBV6-5 and TRBJ1-5, with D uncertain. The germline V gene encodes CDR1 MNHEY and CDR2 SVGAGI. The CDR3 contains 13 residues. Trimming took 4 bases from V and 4 from J, leaving 8 bases between them. CDR3: CASSLTRNQPQHF. CDR3 DNA sequence: TGTGCCAGCAGTTTAACCCGGAATCAGCCCCAGCATTTT.

About this clone: This sample also contains other DNA sequences that code for the same CDR3. The rearrangement uses TRBV18 and TRBJ2-5, with unresolved D. The CDR3 length is 12 residues. V dropped 6 bases and J dropped 3 bases, with 8 bases sitting between them. Germline V gene lookup returns CDR1 KGHSH and CDR2 LQKENI. The DNA for the CDR3 is TGTGCCAGCTCCCCTAACGAAGAGACCCAGTACTTC. As protein: CASSPNEETQYF.

J is TRBJ2-1 and V is TRBV11-3; D remains ambiguous. The V gene lost 5 bases and the J gene lost 7 bases, with 12 bases spanning the gap. This CDR3 has 13 residues. Germline CDR1 SGHNT, CDR2 YENEEA. Here the CDR3 DNA reads TGTGCCAGCAGCCACCCCCCGGAGAATGAGCAGTTCTTC. It is translated as CASSHPPENEQFF.

The rearrangement uses TRBV5-1 and TRBJ2-1; 9 nucleotides line up with TRBD2. The CDR3 sequence is 16 residues long. Germline lookup yields CDR1 SGHRS and CDR2 YFSETQ. J was trimmed by 7 bases and V by 4 bases; bases with no gene match: 12. The CDR3 coding sequence is TGCGCCAGCAGCCCCCGGACTAGCGCGGGTCGGAATGAGCAGTTCTTC. It encodes CASSPRTSAGRNEQFF.

The rearrangement links TRBV5-8 to TRBJ1-4; 8 nucleotides match TRBD1. The CDR3 has 15 amino acids. V trimming: 4 bases; J trimming: 6 bases; junction bases outside the gene matches: 8. Germline lookup yields CDR1 SGHTS and CDR2 YDEGEE. The CDR3 nucleotides are TGTGCCAGCAGCCTTGACAGGGGTGGGGATGAAAAACTGTTTTTT. It specifies CASSLDRGGDEKLFF.